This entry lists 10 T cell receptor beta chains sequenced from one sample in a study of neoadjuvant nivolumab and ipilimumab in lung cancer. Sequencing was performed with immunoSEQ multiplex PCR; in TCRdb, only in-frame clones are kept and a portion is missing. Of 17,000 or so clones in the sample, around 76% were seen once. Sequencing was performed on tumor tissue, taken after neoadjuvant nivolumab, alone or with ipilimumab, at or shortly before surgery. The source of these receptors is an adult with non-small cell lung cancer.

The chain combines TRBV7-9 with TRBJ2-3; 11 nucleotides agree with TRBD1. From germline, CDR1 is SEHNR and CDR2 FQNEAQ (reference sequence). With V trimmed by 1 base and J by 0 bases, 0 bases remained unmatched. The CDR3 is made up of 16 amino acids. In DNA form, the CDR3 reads TGTGCCAGCAGCTTAGGGACAGGGGGCAGCACAGATACGCAGTATTTT. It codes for CASSLGTGGSTDTQYF.

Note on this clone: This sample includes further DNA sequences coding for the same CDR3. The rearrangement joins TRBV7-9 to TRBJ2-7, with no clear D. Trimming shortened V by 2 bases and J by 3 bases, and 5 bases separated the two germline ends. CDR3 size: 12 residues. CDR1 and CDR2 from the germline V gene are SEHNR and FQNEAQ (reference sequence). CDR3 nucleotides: TGTGCCAGCAGCTTATCCGGCTACGAGCAGTACTTC. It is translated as CASSLSGYEQYF.

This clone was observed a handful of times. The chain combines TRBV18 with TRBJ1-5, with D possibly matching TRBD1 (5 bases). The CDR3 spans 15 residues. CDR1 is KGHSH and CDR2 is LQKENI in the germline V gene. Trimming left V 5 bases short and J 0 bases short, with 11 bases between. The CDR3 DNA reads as TGTGCCAGCTCAGGAAGGGACTCTAGCAATCAGCCCCAGCATTTT. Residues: CASSGRDSSNQPQHF.

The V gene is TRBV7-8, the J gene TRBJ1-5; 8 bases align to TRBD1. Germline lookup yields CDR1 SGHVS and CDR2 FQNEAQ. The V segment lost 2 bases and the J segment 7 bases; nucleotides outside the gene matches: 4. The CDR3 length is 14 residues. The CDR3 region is CASSLQGAEQPQHF. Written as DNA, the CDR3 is TGTGCCAGCAGCTTACAGGGGGCCGAACAGCCCCAGCATTTT. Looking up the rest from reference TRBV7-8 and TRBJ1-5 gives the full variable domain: GAGVSQSPRYKVAKRGQDVALRCDPISGHVSLFWYQQALGQGPEFLTYFQNEAQLDKSGLPSDRFFAERPEGSVSTLKIQRTQQEDSAVYLCASSLQGAEQPQHFGDGTRLSIL.

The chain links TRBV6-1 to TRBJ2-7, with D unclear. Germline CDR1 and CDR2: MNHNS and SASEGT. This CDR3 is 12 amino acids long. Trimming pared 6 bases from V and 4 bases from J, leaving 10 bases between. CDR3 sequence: CASSPVGYEQYF. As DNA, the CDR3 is TGTGCCAGCAGCCCGGTGGGGTACGAGCAGTACTTC.

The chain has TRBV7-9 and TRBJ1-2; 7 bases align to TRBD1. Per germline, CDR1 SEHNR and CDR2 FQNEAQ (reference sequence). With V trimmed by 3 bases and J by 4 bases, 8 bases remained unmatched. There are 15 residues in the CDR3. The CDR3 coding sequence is TGTGCCAGCAGCTTCGACAGGGTAATAGGCTATGGCTACACCTTC. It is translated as CASSFDRVIGYGYTF.

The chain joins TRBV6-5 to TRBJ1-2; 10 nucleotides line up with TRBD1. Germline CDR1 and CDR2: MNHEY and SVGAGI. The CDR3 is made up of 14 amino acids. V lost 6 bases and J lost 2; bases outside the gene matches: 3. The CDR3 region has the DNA TGTGCCAGCAGGACGGGACAGGGGAACTATGGCTACACCTTC. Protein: CASRTGQGNYGYTF.

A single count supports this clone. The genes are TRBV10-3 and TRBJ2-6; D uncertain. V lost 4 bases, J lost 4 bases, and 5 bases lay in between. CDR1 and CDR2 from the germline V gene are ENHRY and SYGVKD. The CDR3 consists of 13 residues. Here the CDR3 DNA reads TGTGCCATCAGTGTGGGGGGGGCCAACGTCCTGACTTTC. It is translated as CAISVGGANVLTF.

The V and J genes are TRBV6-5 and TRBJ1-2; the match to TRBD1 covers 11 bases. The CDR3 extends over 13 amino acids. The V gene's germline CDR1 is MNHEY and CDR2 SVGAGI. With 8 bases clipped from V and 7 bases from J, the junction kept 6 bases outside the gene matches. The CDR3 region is CASLRDRGAGYTF. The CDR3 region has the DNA TGTGCCAGCCTCCGGGACAGGGGGGCTGGCTACACCTTC.

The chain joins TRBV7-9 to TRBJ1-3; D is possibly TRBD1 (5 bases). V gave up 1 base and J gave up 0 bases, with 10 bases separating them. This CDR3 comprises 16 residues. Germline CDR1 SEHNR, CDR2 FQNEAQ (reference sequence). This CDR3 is CASSLGGGGSGNTIYF. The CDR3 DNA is TGTGCCAGCAGCTTAGGGGGCGGTGGCTCTGGAAACACCATATATTTT.